Each of the 27 T cell receptor beta chains below was sequenced from the same sample in a study of human versus mouse CDR3 diversity and MHC coevolution. Sequencing used immunoSEQ multiplex PCR; TCRdb keeps in-frame clones, though not all of them. Among tens of thousands of clones, around 93% were seen once, and the ten largest hold 1.3% to 1.5%. Sequences were obtained from naive CD4+ T cells from blood. Indicated subset: CD45RO-negative CD62L-positive naive CD4 T cells. The receptors come from a person aged 30 to 70 in good health.

The gene calls are TRBV18 and TRBJ1-2; possibly TRBD1 for D (6 bases). Germline CDR1 is KGHSH and CDR2 is LQKENI. The CDR3 runs 14 residues. Between the trimmed V and J ends, which lost 2 bases and 8 bases, there was a span of 15 bases. The CDR3 sequence: CASSPGNRVSGYTF. CDR3 in DNA: TGTGCCAGCTCACCAGGGAACAGGGTGAGCGGCTACACCTTC. Filled out from reference TRBV18 and TRBJ1-2, the complete variable domain reads NAGVMQNPRHLVRRRGQEARLRCSPMKGHSHVYWYRQLPEEGLKFMVYLQKENIIDESGMPKERFSAEFPKEGPSILRIQQVVRGDSAAYFCASSPGNRVSGYTFGSGTRLTVV.

V is TRBV10-3 and J is TRBJ1-2, with TRBD1 matching 9 bases. The V and J ends lost 6 bases and 3 bases, in that order; junction bases with no gene match: 11. The CDR3 loop spans 16 amino acids. Germline values: CDR1 ENHRY, CDR2 SYGVKD. The CDR3 loop is CAIRGPGQGKYYGYTF. The CDR3 nucleotides are TGTGCCATCAGGGGCCCGGGACAGGGAAAATACTATGGCTACACCTTC.

This chain connects TRBV11-2 to TRBJ1-2, with 7 bases identical to TRBD1. CDR1 is SGHAT, CDR2 FQNNGV, per germline. This CDR3 has 15 amino acids. The trim removed 1 base at V and 4 bases at J, leaving 6 bases unmatched. CDR3 bases: TGTGCCAGCAGCTTAGGGTTTGACAGGGCCTATGGCTACACCTTC. Its protein product is CASSLGFDRAYGYTF.

This chain links TRBV4-3 with TRBJ1-1, with unresolved D. This CDR3 comprises 18 residues. Per germline, CDR1 LGHNA and CDR2 YSLEER. The V end was cut by 0 bases, the J end by 4 bases, with 21 bases between. In DNA form, the CDR3 reads TGCGCCAGCAGCCAAGATTACGGAGGGTTAAGTTGGTCCACTGAAGCTTTCTTT. Residues: CASSQDYGGLSWSTEAFF.

The chain joins TRBV19 to TRBJ1-5, with D possibly TRBD1 on 5 matching bases. V shed 3 bases and J shed 7 bases, with 13 bases lying between them. There are 14 residues in the CDR3. The germline V gene encodes CDR1 LNHDA and CDR2 SQIVND (reference sequence). The CDR3 sequence is CASSIVGAWQPQHF. CDR3 bases: TGTGCCAGTAGTATCGTAGGGGCATGGCAGCCCCAGCATTTT.

This rearrangement joins TRBV11-1 to TRBJ2-2; TRBD1 agrees at 8 bases. With V trimmed by 6 bases and J by 5 bases, 8 bases remained unmatched. This CDR3 contains 15 residues. In germline, CDR1 is SGHAT, CDR2 FQDESV (reference sequence). The CDR3 loop is CASSPGQGGTGELFF. CDR3 DNA: TGTGCCAGCAGTCCCGGACAGGGTGGAACCGGGGAGCTGTTTTTT.

The chain carries TRBV6-5 and TRBJ2-7, with D possibly being TRBD1 (6 bases). This CDR3 comprises 14 residues. CDR1 MNHEY and CDR2 SVGAGI come from the germline V gene. V dropped 10 bases and J dropped 2 bases, with 18 bases sitting between them. CDR3 residues: CATAIWDKPYEQYF. CDR3 nucleotides: TGTGCCACCGCAATTTGGGACAAGCCCTACGAGCAGTACTTC.

This clone has only one observation. This rearrangement joins TRBV19 to TRBJ2-2; D possibly corresponds to TRBD1 (8 bases). Trimming stripped 10 bases from V and 0 bases from J, with 21 bases between. The germline V gene has CDR1 LNHDA and CDR2 SQIVND (reference sequence). The CDR3 runs to 17 residues. DNA of the CDR3: TGTGCCACCCAACTCCGGACAGGGACTACGAACACCGGGGAGCTGTTTTTT. Encoded protein: CATQLRTGTTNTGELFF.

V and J are TRBV6-5 and TRBJ2-3, with TRBD2 as a possible D gene (5 bases). Germline CDR1 is MNHEY and CDR2 is SVGAGI. There are 16 residues in the CDR3. V dropped 0 bases and J dropped 4 bases, with 14 bases sitting between them. CDR3 nucleotide sequence: TGTGCCAGCAGTTACTCACTAGTCCGGGCCCCAGATACGCAGTATTTT. Encoded protein: CASSYSLVRAPDTQYF.

This clone was recorded only once. The chain has TRBV5-1 and TRBJ2-7; D is ambiguous. Trimming removed 0 bases from V and 1 base from J, with 11 bases in between. The CDR3 spans 15 residues. The germline gives CDR1 SGHRS, CDR2 YFSETQ. The CDR3 DNA reads as TGCGCCAGCAGCTTGGCGCCAGATACGTCCTACGAGCAGTACTTC. Translated, it gives CASSLAPDTSYEQYF.

The rearrangement uses TRBV6-5 and TRBJ2-1, with 10 bases aligning to TRBD2. The CDR3 covers 15 residues. J lost 2 bases, V lost 5 bases, and 3 bases had no gene match. Germline V gene lookup returns CDR1 MNHEY and CDR2 SVGAGI. The DNA for the CDR3 is TGTGCCAGCAGTGTCCTAGCGGGGGCCTACAATGAGCAGTTCTTC. Translating it yields CASSVLAGAYNEQFF.

This chain links TRBV18 with TRBJ1-5; D remains ambiguous. Trimming cost V 5 bases and J 6 bases, with 11 bases left between them. The CDR3 is 13 residues long. Germline V gene data show CDR1 as KGHSH and CDR2 as LQKENI. The CDR3 region is CASSTAGSQPQHF. CDR3 in DNA: TGTGCCAGCTCAACCGCGGGGTCTCAGCCCCAGCATTTT.

CDR3 sequence: CASSLKQGINYGYTF. CDR3 nucleotide sequence: TGTGCCAGCTCACTAAAACAGGGGATTAACTATGGCTACACCTTC. The chain links TRBV18 to TRBJ1-2, with TRBD1 identical over 7 bases. Germline-derived CDR1 and CDR2 are KGHSH and LQKENI. This CDR3 comprises 15 residues. Germline trimming cut 4 bases from V and 1 base from J; bases unmatched to any gene: 6.

The rearrangement joins TRBV11-3 to TRBJ1-1; a weak D match, TRBD1 (5 bases). The CDR3 loop spans 13 amino acids. Trimming removed 5 bases at V and 7 bases at J, with 14 bases between. Germline V CDR1 and CDR2: SGHNT, YENEEA. The DNA of the CDR3 is TGTGCCAGCAGCCCCGGGGGGGAGAGTGAAGCTTTCTTT. Its translation is CASSPGGESEAFF.

The chain combines TRBV2 with TRBJ2-7; 10 nucleotides agree with TRBD1. This CDR3 is built from 15 residues. In germline, CDR1 is SNHLY, CDR2 FYNNEI. V trimming: 7 bases; J trimming: 7 bases; junction bases outside the gene matches: 13. CDR3 loop: CASTETTGGTSEQYF. CDR3 in DNA: TGTGCCAGCACCGAAACGACAGGGGGCACTTCGGAGCAGTACTTC.

V gene TRBV27 combines with J gene TRBJ2-2; D perhaps matches TRBD1 (5 bases). The CDR3 runs to 17 residues. Per germline, CDR1 MNHEY and CDR2 SMNVEV (reference sequence). The V end was cut by 8 bases, the J end by 0 bases, with 19 bases between. For the CDR3, the DNA is TGTGCCAGCTCGCGGCGGCGTGCAGGGACGAACACCGGGGAGCTGTTTTTT. Protein sequence: CASSRRRAGTNTGELFF.

The chain has TRBV11-1 and TRBJ2-3; 9 nucleotides line up with TRBD2. V was clipped by 6 bases and J by 0 bases; unmatched bases: 7. Germline CDR1 is SGHAT and CDR2 is FQDESV (reference sequence). The CDR3 has 16 amino acids. The CDR3 here is CASSAGTSSSTDTQYF. The DNA of the CDR3 is TGTGCCAGCAGTGCCGGGACTAGCTCTAGCACAGATACGCAGTATTTT.

The V gene is TRBV2, the J gene TRBJ1-2; possibly TRBD1 for D (6 bases). This CDR3 is built from 12 residues. The germline V gene has CDR1 SNHLY and CDR2 FYNNEI. The V gene lost 6 bases and the J gene lost 2 bases, with 7 bases spanning the gap. CDR3 loop: CASRQGNYGYTF. Here the CDR3 DNA reads TGTGCCAGCAGACAGGGCAACTATGGCTACACCTTC.

The gene calls are TRBV28 and TRBJ2-3; D possibly corresponds to TRBD2 (6 bases). The CDR3 covers 16 residues. Trimming took off 10 bases at V and 5 bases at J, with 25 bases between the two ends. CDR1 and CDR2 from the germline V gene are MDHEN and SYDVKM. CDR3 bases: TGTGCCACAACCGGAGGCGGGGAAACAACGAAAGATACGCAGTATTTT. It yields the protein CATTGGGETTKDTQYF.

The chain uses TRBV6-6 and TRBJ1-5, with TRBD1 matching over 8 bases. CDR3 length equals 14 residues. Per germline, CDR1 MNHNY and CDR2 SVGAGI (reference sequence). V lost 6 bases to trimming and J lost 6 bases; unmatched junction nucleotides: 7. The DNA of the CDR3 is TGTGCCAGCAGCCGGACAGGGCAGGGTCAGCCCCAGCATTTT. It specifies CASSRTGQGQPQHF.

The chain joins TRBV7-9 to TRBJ2-7, with 8 bases aligning to TRBD1. Per the germline V gene, CDR1 is SEHNR and CDR2 is FQNEAQ (reference sequence). J was trimmed by 6 bases and V by 2 bases; bases with no gene match: 6. There are 14 residues in the CDR3. The CDR3 loop is CASSLQGARGEQYF. The CDR3 nucleotides are TGTGCCAGCAGCTTACAGGGGGCCCGCGGCGAGCAGTACTTC.

The gene calls are TRBV7-2 and TRBJ2-7, with D perhaps matching TRBD1 (6 bases). V was pared by 0 bases and J by 5 bases, with 14 bases between. This CDR3 region has 15 residues. The germline gives CDR1 SGHTA, CDR2 FQGNSA. The CDR3 bases are TGTGCCAGCAGCTTAGCGTCAACAGGGAAGAACGAGCAGTACTTC. Amino acid sequence: CASSLASTGKNEQYF.

The chain recombines TRBV7-8 with TRBJ2-7; unclear D gene. Trimming took 1 base from V and 5 from J, leaving 15 bases between them. The CDR3 is made up of 15 amino acids. Germline V gene lookup returns CDR1 SGHVS and CDR2 FQNEAQ. CDR3 residues: CASSLDSPFPHEQYF. The CDR3 nucleotides are TGTGCCAGCAGCTTAGACAGCCCGTTTCCCCACGAGCAGTACTTC.

This clone has just one count. DNA for the CDR3: TGTGCCAGCAGCCCCCGGGTAGGGGAACAGACCCAGTACTTC. Translating it yields CASSPRVGEQTQYF. The chain carries TRBV9 and TRBJ2-5, with D possibly matching TRBD1 (5 bases). The CDR3 is 14 amino acids. The V and J ends lost 4 bases and 6 bases respectively, with 16 bases between them. Germline-derived CDR1 and CDR2 are SGDLS and YYNGEE.

The chain has TRBV27 and TRBJ2-2; TRBD1 aligns across 7 bases. The CDR3 spans 14 residues. Trimming cost V 3 bases and J 6 bases; bases outside gene matches: 4. Germline V gives CDR1 MNHEY, CDR2 SMNVEV (reference sequence). This CDR3 reads CASSFTGVPGELFF. The CDR3 DNA reads TGTGCCAGCAGTTTTACAGGGGTCCCCGGGGAGCTGTTTTTT.

The chain is built from TRBV6-1 and TRBJ1-5, with a tentative D call TRBD1 (6 bases). CDR1 is MNHNS and CDR2 is SASEGT in the germline V gene. The CDR3 length is 14 residues. Trimming took off 1 base at V and 6 bases at J, with 10 bases between the two ends. The CDR3 sequence: CASSEGGQGQPQHF. DNA of the CDR3: TGTGCCAGCAGTGAAGGGGGGCAGGGTCAGCCCCAGCATTTT.

The V gene is TRBV5-4, the J gene TRBJ2-3, with a tentative D call TRBD1 (6 bases). This CDR3 is 17 amino acids long. Trimming shortened V by 4 bases and J by 0 bases, and 18 bases separated the two germline ends. The germline V gene encodes CDR1 SGHNT and CDR2 YYREEE (reference sequence). The CDR3 spells CASSGGPWQGSTDTQYF. Here the CDR3 DNA reads TGTGCCAGCAGCGGGGGCCCCTGGCAGGGTAGCACAGATACGCAGTATTTT. The variable domain in full, with the rest retrieved from reference TRBV5-4 and TRBJ2-3, is ETGVTQSPTHLIKTRGQQVTLRCSSQSGHNTVSWYQQALGQGPQFIFQYYREEENGRGNFPPRFSGLQFPNYSSELNVNALELDDSALYLCASSGGPWQGSTDTQYFGPGTRLTVL.